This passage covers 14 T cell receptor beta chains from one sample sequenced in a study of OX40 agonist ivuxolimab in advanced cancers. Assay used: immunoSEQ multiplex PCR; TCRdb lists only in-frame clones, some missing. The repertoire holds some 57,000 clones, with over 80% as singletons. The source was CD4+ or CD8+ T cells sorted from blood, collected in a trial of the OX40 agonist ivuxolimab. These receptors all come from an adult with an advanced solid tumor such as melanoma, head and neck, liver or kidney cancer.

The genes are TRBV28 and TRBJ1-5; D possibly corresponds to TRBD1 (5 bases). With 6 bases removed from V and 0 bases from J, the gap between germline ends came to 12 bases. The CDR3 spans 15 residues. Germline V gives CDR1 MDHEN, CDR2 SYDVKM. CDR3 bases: TGTGCCAGCAGGTCCACAGGAAGTAGCAATCAGCCCCAGCATTTT. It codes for CASRSTGSSNQPQHF.

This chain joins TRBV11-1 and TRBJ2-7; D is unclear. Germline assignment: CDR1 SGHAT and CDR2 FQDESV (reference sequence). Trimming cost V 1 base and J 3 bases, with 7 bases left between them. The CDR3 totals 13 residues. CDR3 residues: CASSLGVGYEQYV. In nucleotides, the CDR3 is TGTGCCAGCAGCTTAGGGGTGGGCTACGAGCAGTACGTC.

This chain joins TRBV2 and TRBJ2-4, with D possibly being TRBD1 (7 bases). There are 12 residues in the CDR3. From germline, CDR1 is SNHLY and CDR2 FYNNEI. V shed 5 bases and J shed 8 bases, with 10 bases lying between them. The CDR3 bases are TGTGCCAGCAGTCGCAGGGGGGACATTCAGTACTTC. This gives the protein CASSRRGDIQYF. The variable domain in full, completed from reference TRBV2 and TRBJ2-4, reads EPEVTQTPSHQVTQMGQEVILRCVPISNHLYFYWYRQILGQKVEFLVSFYNNEISEKSEIFDDQFSVERPDGSNFTLKIRSTKLEDSAMYFCASSRRGDIQYFGAGTRLSVL.

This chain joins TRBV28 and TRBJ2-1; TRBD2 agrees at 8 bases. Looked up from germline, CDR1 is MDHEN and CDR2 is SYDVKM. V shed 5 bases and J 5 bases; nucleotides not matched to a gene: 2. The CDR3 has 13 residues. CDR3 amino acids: CASSEAGDNEQFF. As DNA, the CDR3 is TGTGCCAGCAGTGAAGCGGGGGACAATGAGCAGTTCTTC.

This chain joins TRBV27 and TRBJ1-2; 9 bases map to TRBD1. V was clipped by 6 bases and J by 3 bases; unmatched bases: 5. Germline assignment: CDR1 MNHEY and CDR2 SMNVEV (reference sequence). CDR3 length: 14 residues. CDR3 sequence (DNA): TGTGCCAGCAGATCCTGGACAGGGGACTATGGCTACACCTTC. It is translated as CASRSWTGDYGYTF.

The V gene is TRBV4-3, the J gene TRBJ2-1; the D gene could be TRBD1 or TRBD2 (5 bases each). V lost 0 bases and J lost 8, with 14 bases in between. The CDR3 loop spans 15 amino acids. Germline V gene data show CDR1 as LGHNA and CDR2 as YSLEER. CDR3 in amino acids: CASSQDGGRVDEQFF. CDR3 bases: TGCGCCAGCAGCCAAGATGGAGGCAGGGTAGATGAGCAGTTCTTC.

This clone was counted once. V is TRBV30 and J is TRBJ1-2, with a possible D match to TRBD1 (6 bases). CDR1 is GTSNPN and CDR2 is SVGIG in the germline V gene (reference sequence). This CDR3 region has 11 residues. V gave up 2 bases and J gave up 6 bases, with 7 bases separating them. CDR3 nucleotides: TGTGCCTGGAGTACAGGGAATGGCTACACCTTC. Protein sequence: CAWSTGNGYTF.

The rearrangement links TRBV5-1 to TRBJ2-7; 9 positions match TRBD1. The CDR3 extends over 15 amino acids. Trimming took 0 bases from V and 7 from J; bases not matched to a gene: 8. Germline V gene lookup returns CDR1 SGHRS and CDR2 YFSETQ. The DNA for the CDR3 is TGCGCCAGCAGCTTGGGCGGGACAGGGTCTGAAGAGCAGTACTTC. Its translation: CASSLGGTGSEEQYF.

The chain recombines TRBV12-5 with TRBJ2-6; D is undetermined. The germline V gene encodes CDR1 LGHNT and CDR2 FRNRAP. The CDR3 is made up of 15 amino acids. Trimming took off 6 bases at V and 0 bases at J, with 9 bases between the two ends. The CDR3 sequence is CASGHQGSGANVLTF. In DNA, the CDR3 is TGTGCTAGTGGCCACCAAGGCTCTGGGGCCAACGTCCTGACTTTC.

CDR3 protein: CASKPQGAGEKLFF. In DNA, the CDR3 is TGTGCCAGCAAACCCCAGGGGGCAGGAGAAAAACTGTTTTTT. The chain employs TRBV28 and TRBJ1-4; 8 bases line up with TRBD1. Germline CDR1 is MDHEN and CDR2 is SYDVKM. The CDR3 extends over 14 amino acids. V dropped 7 bases and J dropped 8; count of bases not matched to a gene: 9.

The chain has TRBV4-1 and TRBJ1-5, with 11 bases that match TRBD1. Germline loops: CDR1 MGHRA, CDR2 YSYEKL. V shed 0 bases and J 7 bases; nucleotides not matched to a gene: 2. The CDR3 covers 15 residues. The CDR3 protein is CASSQDRDRGQPQHF. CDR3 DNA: TGCGCCAGCAGCCAAGACCGGGACAGGGGGCAGCCCCAGCATTTT.

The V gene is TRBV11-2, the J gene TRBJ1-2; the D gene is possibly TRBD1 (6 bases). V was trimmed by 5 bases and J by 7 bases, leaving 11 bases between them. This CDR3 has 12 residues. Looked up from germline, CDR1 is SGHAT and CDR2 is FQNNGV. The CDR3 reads CASSEGGLGYTF. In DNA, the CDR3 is TGTGCCAGCAGCGAGGGGGGGCTTGGCTACACCTTC.

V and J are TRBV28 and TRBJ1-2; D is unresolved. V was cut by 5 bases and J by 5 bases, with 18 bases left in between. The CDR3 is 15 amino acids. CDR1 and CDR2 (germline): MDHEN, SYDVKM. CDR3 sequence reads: CASSPEGVPMYGYTF. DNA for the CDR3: TGTGCCAGCAGTCCCGAGGGTGTTCCTATGTATGGCTACACCTTC.

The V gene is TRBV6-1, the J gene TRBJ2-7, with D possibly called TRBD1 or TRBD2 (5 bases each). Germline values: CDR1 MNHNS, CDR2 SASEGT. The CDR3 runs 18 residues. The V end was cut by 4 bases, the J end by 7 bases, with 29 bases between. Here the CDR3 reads CASSVIPGTENTWGEQYF. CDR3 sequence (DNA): TGTGCCAGCAGTGTTATTCCGGGAACAGAAAACACATGGGGGGAGCAGTACTTC.